A selection of T cell receptor beta chains follows, all from one sample in a study of PD-1 blockade in classical Hodgkin lymphoma. Clones were read by immunoSEQ multiplex PCR, and TCRdb kept only the in-frame ones, dropping some. There are fewer than 90,000 clones in the sample; over 90% occur only once, and 2.6% lies in the top ten. The sequenced sample was peripheral blood mononuclear cells (PBMCs). Receptor source: a human donor with classical Hodgkin lymphoma. CDR3s include the opening cysteine and the closing phenylalanine or tryptophan. D genes are given only for firm matches. A row's size may be missing; if present it is once, few, many or a size class.

CDR3: CASSFSFEKLFF; DNA: TGCGCCAGCAGCTTTAGCTTTGAAAAACTGTTTTTT; size: -; J: TRBJ1-4; V: TRBV5-1; D: -
CDR3: CASSLPIRLSRQGQNTEAFF; DNA: TGTGCCAGCAGCTTGCCGATTCGCCTTTCTAGGCAGGGACAAAACACTGAAGCTTTCTTT; size: -; J: TRBJ1-1; V: TRBV5-8; D: -
CDR3: CASSPGGGGSEQYF; DNA: TGTGCCAGCAGCCCCGGAGGCGGGGGTAGCGAGCAGTACTTC; size: -; J: TRBJ2-7; V: TRBV7-9; D: TRBD2
CDR3: CASSPNLAGVGSTDTQYF; DNA: TGTGCCAGCTCACCAAATCTAGCGGGAGTTGGGAGCACAGATACGCAGTATTTT; size: -; J: TRBJ2-3; V: TRBV18; D: TRBD2
CDR3: CASSPDLGPNYGYTF; DNA: TGTGCCAGCAGCCCCGACCTGGGCCCTAACTATGGCTACACCTTC; size: -; J: TRBJ1-2; V: TRBV9; D: -
CDR3: CASKPNLGPNRNQPQHF; DNA: TGTGCCAGCAAACCGAACTTAGGACCGAACCGAAATCAGCCCCAGCATTTT; size: -; J: TRBJ1-5; V: TRBV27; D: -
CDR3: CASSQSRWDEQFF; DNA: TGCGCCAGCAGCCAGTCTAGGTGGGATGAGCAGTTCTTC; size: -; J: TRBJ2-1; V: TRBV4-3; D: -
CDR3: CASSSWTSGRRKAGELFF; DNA: TGTGCCAGTAGTTCTTGGACTAGCGGGAGGAGGAAGGCCGGGGAGCTGTTTTTT; size: -; J: TRBJ2-2; V: TRBV19; D: TRBD2
CDR3: CASSLPGAADNEKLFF; DNA: TGTGCCAGCAGCTTGCCCGGCGCAGCAGATAATGAAAAACTGTTTTTT; size: -; J: TRBJ1-4; V: TRBV5-6; D: -
CDR3: CASWDEGQRYSPLHF; DNA: TGTGCCAGCTGGGACGAGGGACAAAGATATTCACCCCTCCACTTT; size: -; J: TRBJ1-6; V: TRBV11-2; D: -
CDR3: CASSPPGAGSGNTIYF; DNA: TGTGCCAGCTCACCACCCGGGGCTGGGTCTGGAAACACCATATATTTT; size: -; J: TRBJ1-3; V: TRBV18; D: -
CDR3: CASAPSGAINEQFF; DNA: TGTGCCAGCGCCCCTTCAGGGGCGATCAATGAGCAGTTCTTC; size: -; J: TRBJ2-1; V: TRBV28; D: -
CDR3: CASTSSLSNTGELFF; DNA: TGTGCCAGCACCTCGAGTCTGTCGAACACCGGGGAGCTGTTTTTT; size: -; J: TRBJ2-2; V: TRBV6-1; D: -
CDR3: CASSLGVITALNIQYF; DNA: TGCGCCAGCAGCTTAGGGGTCATAACGGCATTAAACATTCAGTACTTC; size: -; J: TRBJ2-4; V: TRBV5-1; D: -
CDR3: CASSSLRGAHEQYF; DNA: TGTGCCAGCAGTTCCCTTAGGGGGGCCCACGAGCAGTACTTC; size: -; J: TRBJ2-7; V: TRBV27; D: -
CDR3: CASSLYGSDIQYF; DNA: TGTGCCAGCAGCTTGTACGGGTCGGACATTCAGTACTTC; size: -; J: TRBJ2-4; V: TRBV5-6; D: -
CDR3: CASSQTRQETQYF; DNA: TGTGCCAGCAGCCAGACTAGACAAGAGACCCAGTACTTC; size: -; J: TRBJ2-5; V: TRBV14; D: -
CDR3: CASSPENRLVTEAFF; DNA: TGTGCCAGCTCACCGGAAAACAGATTGGTAACTGAAGCTTTCTTT; size: -; J: TRBJ1-1; V: TRBV18; D: -
CDR3: CASSRGGRETQYF; DNA: TGTGCCAGCAGCCGGGGGGGCCGAGAGACCCAGTACTTC; size: -; J: TRBJ2-5; V: TRBV7-3; D: TRBD2
CDR3: CASIPGGTGTLEREQYF; DNA: TGTGCCAGCATCCCTGGAGGGACAGGGACCCTCGAAAGGGAGCAGTACTTC; size: -; J: TRBJ2-7; V: TRBV28; D: TRBD1
CDR3: CASSSAGLADGQTQYF; DNA: TGTGCCAGCAGTTCCGCGGGACTAGCGGATGGACAGACCCAGTACTTC; size: -; J: TRBJ2-5; V: TRBV28; D: TRBD2
CDR3: CASSEDRGNEQFF; DNA: TGTGCCAGCAGCGAGGACAGGGGAAATGAGCAGTTCTTC; size: once; J: TRBJ2-1; V: TRBV7-8; D: TRBD1
CDR3: CASSSKWGEQFF; DNA: TGTGCCAGCAGTTCTAAATGGGGTGAGCAGTTCTTC; size: -; J: TRBJ2-1; V: TRBV2; D: -
CDR3: CASSFPYPGLAGGLSYNEQFF; DNA: TGTGCCAGCAGTTTTCCGTACCCCGGACTAGCGGGAGGTTTGTCCTACAATGAGCAGTTCTTC; size: -; J: TRBJ2-1; V: TRBV28; D: TRBD2